What follows is one TCR beta chain and its context. No antigen is known for it. Sequencing used immunoSEQ multiplex PCR; TCRdb keeps in-frame clones, though not all of them. The data contain about 180,000 clones, just over 85% of them singletons. This entry comes from a study of T cell responses to AZD1222 COVID-19 vaccine. Regarding the study as a whole: Among vaccine-associated CD4 TCRs, coverage spanned spike, with dominance at 160-218 and 743-854. Repertoires were collected only later (after the peak T cell response had occurred). It was only 6 or 7 AZD1222 recipients who were seropositive at baseline.

The CDR3 sequence is 15 residues long. Germline V gives CDR1 MNHEY, CDR2 SVGEGT. Trimming cost V 2 bases and J 2 bases; bases outside gene matches: 5. Pooling of second doses given at about 4 or about 12 weeks was done. The receptor's source is an adult who received the AZD1222 COVID-19 vaccine. The specimen was peripheral blood, collected 28 days after the second AZD1222 dose. This sequence joins TRBV6-2 or TRBV6-3 and TRBJ2-7; 8 nucleotides line up with TRBD2. In nucleotides, the CDR3 is TGTGCCAGCAGTTACGGTAGCGGGGCTACCTACGAGCAGTACTTC. Protein product: CASSYGSGATYEQYF.